The clone carrying this TCR beta chain was counted ten times or more. Its target is not known. Other DNA sequences of this sample code for an identical CDR3. The CDR3 covers 12 residues. Germline loops: CDR1 MNHNY, CDR2 SVGAGI (reference sequence). Trimming removed 2 bases from V and 5 bases from J, with 6 bases in between. The entry originates in a study of shared clonotypes between healthy human individuals. About the research overall: Per donor, CD8 memory used one plate, CD8 naive used two, CD4 memory used three and CD4 naive used three. Whole-study results and caveats: Naive subsets, compared against memory subsets, generally had larger estimated richness values.

It was about 190 ng DNA, some 30,000 T cell genomes, that sorted-subset replicate PCRs used. TCRdb's copy holds only in-frame clones and misses some; the assay was immunoSEQ multiplex PCR. The table lists 100,000 to 120,000 clones, about 70% of them singletons, with around 24% in the top ten. The sequenced sample consisted of memory CD8+ T cells sorted from blood. Subset given: CD45RO+ cells pooled with CCR7-negative TemRA cells. This clonotype was obtained from a woman aged 25 to 39 in good health. This chain uses TRBV6-6 with TRBJ1-1; no reliable D call. CDR3 region: CASSYAETEAFF. The CDR3 DNA is TGTGCCAGCAGTTACGCCGAAACTGAAGCTTTCTTT.